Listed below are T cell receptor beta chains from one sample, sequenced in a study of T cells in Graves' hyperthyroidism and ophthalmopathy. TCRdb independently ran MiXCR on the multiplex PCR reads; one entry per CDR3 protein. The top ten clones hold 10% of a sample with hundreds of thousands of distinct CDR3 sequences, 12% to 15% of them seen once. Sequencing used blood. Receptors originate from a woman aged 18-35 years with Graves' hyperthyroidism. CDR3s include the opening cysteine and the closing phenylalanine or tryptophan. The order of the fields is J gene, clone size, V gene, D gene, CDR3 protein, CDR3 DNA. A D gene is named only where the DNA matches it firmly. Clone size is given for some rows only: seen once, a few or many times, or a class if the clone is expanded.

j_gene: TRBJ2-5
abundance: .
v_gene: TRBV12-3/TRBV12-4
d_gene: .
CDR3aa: CASSLDYGETQYF
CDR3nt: TGTGCCAGCAGTTTAGACTACGGAGAGACCCAGTACTTC

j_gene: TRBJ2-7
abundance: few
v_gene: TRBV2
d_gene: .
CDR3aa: CAIRGPRDNLYEQYF
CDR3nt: TGTGCCATCCGAGGCCCCAGGGACAACCTCTACGAGCAGTACTTC

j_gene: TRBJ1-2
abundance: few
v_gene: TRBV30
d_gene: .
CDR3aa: CAWSVLAGSNGYTF
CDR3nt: TGTGCCTGGAGTGTACTAGCAGGTTCAAATGGCTACACCTTC

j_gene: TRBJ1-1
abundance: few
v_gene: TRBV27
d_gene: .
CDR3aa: CASSFSGNRNTEAFF
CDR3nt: TGTGCCAGCAGTTTTTCAGGGAACAGGAACACTGAAGCTTTCTTT

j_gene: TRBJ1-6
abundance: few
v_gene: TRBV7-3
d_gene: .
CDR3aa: CASSLGPGGSPLHF
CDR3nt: TGTGCCAGCAGCTTAGGTCCGGGGGGTTCACCCCTCCACTTT

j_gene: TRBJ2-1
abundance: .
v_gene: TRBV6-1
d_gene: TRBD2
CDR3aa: CASSQVWSGGSYNEQFF
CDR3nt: TGTGCCAGCAGTCAAGTATGGAGCGGGGGTTCCTACAATGAGCAGTTCTTC

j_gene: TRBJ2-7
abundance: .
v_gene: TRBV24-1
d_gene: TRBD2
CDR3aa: CATSEMTSASYEQYF
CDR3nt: TGTGCCACCAGTGAGATGACTAGCGCGTCCTACGAGCAGTACTTC

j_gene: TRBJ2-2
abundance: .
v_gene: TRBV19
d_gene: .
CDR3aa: CASRATANTGELFF
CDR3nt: TGTGCCAGTAGGGCGACTGCGAACACCGGGGAACTGTTTTTT

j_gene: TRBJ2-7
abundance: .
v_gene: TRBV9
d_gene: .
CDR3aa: CASSESSGVGEQYF
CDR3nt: TGTGCCAGCAGCGAGTCATCAGGGGTTGGCGAGCAGTACTTC

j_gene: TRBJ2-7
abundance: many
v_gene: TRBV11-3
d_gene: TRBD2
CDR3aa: CASSLSGRAGHEQYF
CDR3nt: TGTGCCAGCAGCTTAAGCGGGAGGGCCGGCCACGAGCAGTACTTC